Below are 3 T cell receptor beta chains sequenced from a single sample in a study of T cell responses to AZD1222 COVID-19 vaccine. Data came from immunoSEQ multiplex PCR; TCRdb stores just in-frame clones and leaves some out. The data hold over 100,000 clones, with roughly 91% observed a single time. Here the sequenced sample was peripheral blood, taken 28 days after the second AZD1222 dose. The source of these receptors is an adult who received the AZD1222 COVID-19 vaccine.

This chain links TRBV18 with TRBJ1-2; TRBD1 aligns across 8 bases. The CDR3 has 17 residues. V shed 3 bases and J 2 bases; nucleotides not matched to a gene: 11. Germline CDR1 and CDR2: KGHSH and LQKENI. The CDR3 reads CASSPTRGREFNYGYTF. The CDR3 DNA is TGTGCCAGCTCACCTACCAGGGGGCGCGAGTTCAACTATGGCTACACCTTC.

The chain is built from TRBV6-4 and TRBJ2-1; TRBD2 aligns across 7 bases. This CDR3 is 13 amino acids long. J was trimmed by 7 bases and V by 4 bases; bases with no gene match: 4. CDR1 and CDR2 (germline): MRHNA, SNTAGT. The CDR3 loop reads CASSVRGSNEQFF. Here the CDR3 DNA reads TGTGCCAGCAGTGTGCGCGGGAGTAATGAGCAGTTCTTC.

The chain employs TRBV6-4 and TRBJ1-2; weak D call: TRBD1 (6 bases). The V end was cut by 6 bases, the J end by 7 bases, with 15 bases between. This CDR3 spans 13 amino acids. Germline V CDR1 and CDR2: MRHNA, SNTAGT. CDR3 sequence reads: CASSPTGKAGYTF. CDR3 nucleotide sequence: TGTGCCAGCAGCCCCACAGGGAAGGCTGGCTACACCTTC.